A single sample is the source of the 7 T cell receptor beta chains below, sequenced in a study of blood T cell repertoires in COVID-19 (dated by TCRdb to the early 2020s). The receptor library was made with the immunoSEQ multiplex PCR assay. This is the immuneACCESS table as TCRdb keeps it, with only in-frame sequences that have V and J called. A part of the clones is gone; compared with another copy, unresolved V genes explain less than half, and the rest is unexplained. This sample lists about 200,000 clones; 85% to 90% were detected once. The ten largest clones capture approximately 6% of the sample. Sequencing used peripheral blood. Receptor source: a man older than 75 with acute or convalescent COVID-19.

The CDR3: CARDSVGQAFSGANVLTF. In DNA form, the CDR3 reads TGCGCCAGAGATTCCGTGGGACAGGCCTTCTCTGGGGCCAACGTCCTGACTTTC. The chain uses TRBV5-1 and TRBJ2-6; 8 nucleotides match TRBD1. The CDR3 has 18 amino acids. Germline V CDR1 and CDR2: SGHRS, YFSETQ. After removal of 8 bases from V and 0 bases from J, the junction contained 13 bases not matched to a gene. Full variable domain (missing parts from reference TRBV5-1 and TRBJ2-6): KAGVTQTPRYLIKTRGQQVTLSCSPISGHRSVSWYQQTPGQGLQFLFEYFSETQRNKGNFPGRFSGRQFSNSRSEMNVSTLELGDSALYLCARDSVGQAFSGANVLTFGAGSRLTVL.

The CDR3 region has the DNA TGTGCCAGCAGTTCATTTGTGAGCAATCAGCCCCAGCATTTT. This sequence encodes CASSSFVSNQPQHF. The chain has TRBV28 and TRBJ1-5; D is ambiguous. CDR3 length equals 14 residues. V lost 4 bases and J 1 base, leaving 8 bases between the germline ends. Germline CDR1 is MDHEN and CDR2 is SYDVKM.

The genes are TRBV7-2 and TRBJ2-1, with TRBD1 matching 11 bases. The germline gives CDR1 SGHTA, CDR2 FQGNSA. This CDR3 region has 16 residues. Unmatched junction bases numbered 2, after V lost 4 bases and J lost 0 bases. CDR3 in DNA: TGTGCCAGCAGCTGGGGACAGGGGGGCTCCTACAATGAGCAGTTCTTC. Translation gives CASSWGQGGSYNEQFF.

This chain links TRBV5-6 with TRBJ2-4; maybe TRBD1 (5 bases). Germline-derived CDR1 and CDR2 are SGHDT and YYEEEE. This CDR3 comprises 13 residues. V was trimmed by 2 bases and J by 9 bases, leaving 12 bases between them. The CDR3 region is CASSLREGVIQYF. The DNA of the CDR3 is TGTGCCAGCAGCTTAAGGGAAGGGGTCATTCAGTACTTC.

The V call is TRBV18, the J call TRBJ2-7; TRBD2 matches at 11 bases. The length of the CDR3 is 14 residues. V was pared by 5 bases and J by 4 bases, with 4 bases of the junction left unmatched. CDR1 is KGHSH, CDR2 LQKENI, per germline. CDR3 DNA: TGTGCCAGCTCATCAACTAGCGGGAGTTACGAGCAGTACTTC. Protein product: CASSSTSGSYEQYF.

The chain uses TRBV7-9 and TRBJ2-1, with TRBD2 identical over 14 bases. With V trimmed by 0 bases and J by 6 bases, 7 bases remained unmatched. CDR1 and CDR2 (germline): SEHNR, FQNEAQ (reference sequence). The CDR3 extends over 18 amino acids. Here the CDR3 reads CASSLAVGLAGGGNEQFF. For the CDR3, the DNA is TGTGCCAGCAGCTTAGCGGTCGGACTAGCGGGAGGAGGCAATGAGCAGTTCTTC.

The rearrangement uses TRBV30 and TRBJ2-7, with 10 bases identical to TRBD1. V shed 2 bases, J shed 4 bases, and the junction held 5 bases outside the gene matches. Germline V lookup: CDR1 GTSNPN, CDR2 SVGIG (reference sequence). The CDR3 loop spans 14 amino acids. The CDR3 loop is CAWSRTGGAYEQYV. The DNA for the CDR3 is TGTGCCTGGAGTAGGACAGGGGGGGCGTACGAGCAGTACGTC.